Included here is one TCR beta chain sequence, with context. Its antigen remains undetermined. Base qualities were left out, and no much larger clone turns up one base away. The intended sense of this specimen's time point label: persistent/refractory GD, antithyroid drugs over 5 years with positive TRAb. For both TCR sequencing and RNA sequencing, RNA was extracted from PBMCs using TRIzol. The diagnosis of Graves' disease was made according to American Thyroid Association guidelines. The patients came from an endocrinology department in Xi'an, China. Each patient gave around 9.2 milliliters of peripheral blood, collected in an EDTA anticoagulant tube. Ficoll Paque Plus density gradient separation was used to isolate PBMCs, and no further T cell sorting was done. An Agilent 2100 Bioanalyzer and agarose gel were used to check RNA quality, while a NanoDrop 2000 measured RNA concentration. Receptors were amplified or captured by multiplex PCR. Sequenced using an Illumina HiSeq 4000. TCR beta libraries were built with iRepertoire HTBI primers and Arm-PCR amplification of CDR3 regions. PCR products were gel purified before sequencing. In the authors' own workflow: Across samples, 55 to 80 TRBV and roughly 15 TRBJ segments were identified and used for gene usage analysis of CDR3 amino acid clonotypes. COPE and FqMerger were used to merge filtered high-quality paired reads into contigs. BLAST was used to align contigs to IMGT TRBV, TRBD and TRBJ reference genes, and CDR3 was defined according to IMGT. Clonotypes above 0.1% frequency were classified as highly expanded clones. Shannon entropy was used to measure repertoire diversity, and the Gini coefficient was used to measure V-J evenness. Clonotypes shared by more than one individual were considered public. TCRdb reworked the public reads: Q25 trimming with fastp, MiXCR clone assembly, productive beta chains retained. Merged by CDR3 protein, the rows form single entries marked with the most common genes and DNA. TCRdb's processing, not the authors', yielded these V and J calls. This sample holds 430,000 or so distinct CDR3 sequences; under 25% were observed only once. 13% to 15% of the sample lies in the top ten.

The data were taken from a study of regulatory T cells in long-lasting Graves disease (dated by TCRdb to the early 2020s). With regard to the full study: Persistent Graves' disease was defined as antithyroid drug treatment for over 5 years with persistently positive TSH receptor autoantibodies. Patients with persistent Graves' disease were compared with patients with newly diagnosed Graves' disease using TCR sequencing and RNA sequencing of peripheral blood. The study took place in China and was registered as a clinical trial. A total of roughly 33 samples underwent TCR sequencing: around 13 from persistent and some 20 from newly diagnosed Graves' disease patients. Persistent Graves' disease patients in the clinical cohort had taken antithyroid drugs for around 11 years on average. The study at large found these results: Because the primary lesion, thyroid tissue, could not be accessed, the study looked at peripheral blood alone. Compared with newly diagnosed patients, persistent Graves' disease patients had lower TCR Shannon entropy and fewer highly expanded clones, which suggests clonal expansion. TRBV28, TRBJ1-2 and TRBJ2-5 were preferentially used in persistent disease, while TRBV20-1 and TRBJ2-1 were favored in newly diagnosed disease. Patients with persistent disease shared more public clonotypes (approximately 2,500) than newly diagnosed patients did (roughly 970). As a limitation, the authors acknowledged that the small sample size may reduce accuracy. Sequencing and analysis were limited to the TCR beta chain.

The CDR3, from cysteine to phenylalanine, totals 13 residues. Only CDR3 DNA remains: 39 bases, in frame from the first base. V is shortened by 3 bases, J by 9 bases, and the region joining them spans 12 bases. The CDR1 and CDR2 encoded by the germline V gene (reference sequence) are LNHDA and SQIVND. Here the sequenced sample was peripheral blood mononuclear cells (PBMCs), taken when the disease was refractory, from a patient treated with antithyroid drugs. This chain is built from TRBV19 and TRBJ1-5; the D gene lacks a confident call. The clonotype comes from a female donor with Graves disease. The CDR3 region: CASSIGSAGPQHF. In nucleotides, the sequence is TGTGCCAGTAGTATCGGTTCGGCTGGGCCCCAGCATTTT.